These 16 T cell receptor beta chains came from one sample sequenced in a study of blood T cell repertoires in COVID-19 (dated by TCRdb to the early 2020s). Library construction relied on the immunoSEQ multiplex PCR assay. The table comes from immuneACCESS by way of TCRdb, which keeps in-frame sequences with V and J called. Part of the clones is missing from these tables; in studies checked, under half for an unresolved V gene and the rest for unknown reasons. Recorded for this sample are 380,000 or so clones; 75% to 90% of them occurred a single time. Together, the top ten hold around 7.5% of the sample. The source material was peripheral blood. The origin of the receptors is a woman aged 55-75 years with COVID-19, enrolled during active disease.

The rearrangement joins TRBV30 to TRBJ2-3, with a tentative D call TRBD2 (7 bases). V lost 4 bases, J lost 4 bases, and 12 bases lay in between. The CDR3 length is 13 residues. Germline V gene sequence: CDR1 GTSNPN, CDR2 SVGIG (reference sequence). CDR3 residues: CAWTRGGADTQYF. The CDR3 DNA reads as TGTGCCTGGACTAGGGGGGGGGCAGATACGCAGTATTTT.

V usage is TRBV30 and J usage is TRBJ1-2, with D uncertain. Trimming left V 0 bases short and J 1 base short, with 12 bases between. Germline CDR1 and CDR2: GTSNPN and SVGIG (reference sequence). This CDR3 is built from 15 residues. CDR3 sequence: CAWSVAGSFNYGYTF. For the CDR3, the DNA is TGTGCCTGGAGTGTAGCGGGCAGCTTTAACTATGGCTACACCTTC. Full variable domain (outside the CDR3, taken from reference TRBV30 and TRBJ1-2): SQTIHQWPATLVQPVGSPLSLECTVEGTSNPNLYWYRQAAGRGLQLLFYSVGIGQISSEVPQNLSASRPQDRQFILSSKKLLLSDSGFYLCAWSVAGSFNYGYTFGSGTRLTVV.

Only a few counts were recorded for this clone. The rearrangement uses TRBV19 and TRBJ1-5; perhaps TRBD1 as D (5 bases). The CDR3 has 19 residues. Trimming pared 3 bases from V and 2 bases from J, leaving 23 bases between. From germline, CDR1 is LNHDA and CDR2 SQIVND (reference sequence). CDR3 protein: CASSIPGPDYRTGNQPQHF. The CDR3 DNA reads as TGTGCCAGTAGTATTCCCGGTCCGGACTACAGGACGGGCAATCAGCCCCAGCATTTT.

This sequence joins TRBV10-1 and TRBJ2-3, with unresolved D. This CDR3 has 16 amino acids. V was clipped by 4 bases and J by 6 bases, with 20 bases between them. Germline loops: CDR1 WNHNN, CDR2 SYGVQD (reference sequence). CDR3 protein: CASSGSLSFRVDTQYF. The DNA of the CDR3 is TGCGCCAGCAGTGGATCTTTAAGCTTTAGAGTGGATACGCAGTATTTT.

V gene TRBV5-1 combines with J gene TRBJ2-3, with TRBD2 matching 9 bases. The J segment lost 8 bases and the V segment lost 2 bases, leaving 12 bases of the junction unmatched. CDR1 and CDR2 from the germline V gene are SGHRS and YFSETQ. The CDR3 is 16 amino acids. The CDR3 DNA sequence: TGCGCCAGCAGCTTTTCTTTGGCGGGGGGGGCCCGTACGCAGTATTTT. It specifies CASSFSLAGGARTQYF. Full variable domain (outside the CDR3, taken from reference TRBV5-1 and TRBJ2-3): KAGVTQTPRYLIKTRGQQVTLSCSPISGHRSVSWYQQTPGQGLQFLFEYFSETQRNKGNFPGRFSGRQFSNSRSEMNVSTLELGDSALYLCASSFSLAGGARTQYFGPGTRLTVL.

This rearrangement joins TRBV7-2 to TRBJ1-1; D not certain. CDR3 size: 15 residues. Germline V gene lookup returns CDR1 SGHTA and CDR2 FQGNSA. Trimming removed 5 bases at V and 4 bases at J, with 17 bases between. CDR3 DNA: TGTGCCAGCAGCCATTGGGTGGCGGGTGGCACTGAAGCTTTCTTT. Its protein is CASSHWVAGGTEAFF.

V and J are TRBV4-3 and TRBJ2-5, with D perhaps matching TRBD1 (5 bases). Germline V CDR1 and CDR2: LGHNA, YSLEER. Between the trimmed V and J ends, which lost 0 bases and 7 bases, there was a span of 15 bases. The CDR3 runs to 15 residues. CDR3 in amino acids: CASSQDSQVGMTQYF. CDR3 coding DNA: TGCGCCAGCAGCCAAGATTCACAGGTGGGGATGACCCAGTACTTC.

The chain uses TRBV13 and TRBJ2-7; perhaps TRBD1 as D (6 bases). V was cut by 0 bases and J by 7 bases, with 10 bases left in between. CDR1 is PRHDT and CDR2 is FYEKMQ in the germline V gene (reference sequence). CDR3 length: 13 residues. CDR3 in amino acids: CASSLGLTGEQYF. The CDR3 nucleotides read TGTGCCAGCAGCTTAGGACTGACAGGAGAGCAGTACTTC.

The V gene is TRBV5-5, the J gene TRBJ2-3; 9 nucleotides line up with TRBD1. This CDR3 comprises 12 residues. Germline V gene sequence: CDR1 SGHKS, CDR2 YYEKEE (reference sequence). V shed 4 bases and J 13 bases; nucleotides not matched to a gene: 7. The CDR3 protein is CASSPDRGLKYF. In nucleotides, the CDR3 is TGTGCCAGCAGCCCGGACAGGGGACTGAAGTATTTT.

The chain joins TRBV5-1 to TRBJ1-2; unclear D gene. This CDR3 has 13 residues. Germline V gene data show CDR1 as SGHRS and CDR2 as YFSETQ. V lost 4 bases and J lost 6, with 13 bases in between. This CDR3 is CASSNDMGDGYTF. Here the CDR3 DNA reads TGCGCCAGCAGCAACGACATGGGCGATGGCTACACCTTC.

The chain couples TRBV9 to TRBJ1-5, with TRBD1 identical over 7 bases. Germline loops: CDR1 SGDLS, CDR2 YYNGEE. The CDR3 contains 15 residues. Trimming cost V 0 bases and J 7 bases; bases outside gene matches: 7. The DNA of the CDR3 is TGTGCCAGCAGCGTAGTAGGGGGCGCACGGCAGCCCCAGCATTTT. This gives the protein CASSVVGGARQPQHF.

The chain couples TRBV7-9 to TRBJ2-7, with 8 bases identical to TRBD1. This CDR3 spans 16 amino acids. Germline CDR1 reads SEHNR; CDR2 reads FQNEAQ (reference sequence). After removal of 4 bases from V and 2 bases from J, the junction contained 10 bases not matched to a gene. As DNA, the CDR3 is TGTGCCAGCAGCTCTACGGACAGGGCGAGGACCTACGAGCAGTACTTC. Translated, it gives CASSSTDRARTYEQYF.

The genes are TRBV7-7 and TRBJ2-5, with 11 bases identical to TRBD1. The CDR3 consists of 14 residues. Looked up from germline, CDR1 is SSHAT and CDR2 is FNYEAQ (reference sequence). Trimming cost V 5 bases and J 2 bases; bases outside gene matches: 1. DNA for the CDR3: TGTGCCAGCAGCCGGGACAGGGGGCAAGAGACCCAGTACTTC. Its translation is CASSRDRGQETQYF.

A few counts support this clone. The genes are TRBV27 and TRBJ1-5, with a tentative D call TRBD1 (6 bases). CDR1 is MNHEY and CDR2 is SMNVEV in the germline V gene (reference sequence). CDR3 length: 13 residues. V lost 3 bases and J lost 5, with 8 bases in between. The CDR3 loop reads CASSFTGHQPQHF. The CDR3 DNA reads TGTGCCAGCAGTTTCACAGGGCATCAGCCCCAGCATTTT.

The V gene is TRBV2, the J gene TRBJ1-3; possible D gene TRBD1, 6 bases. This CDR3 comprises 14 residues. V lost 4 bases, J lost 4 bases, and 11 bases lay in between. CDR1 and CDR2 (germline): SNHLY, FYNNEI. The CDR3 loop reads CASSARGGGNTIYF. In nucleotides, the CDR3 is TGTGCCAGCAGTGCGAGGGGGGGCGGAAACACCATATATTTT.

The J gene is TRBJ1-1, the V gene TRBV7-3, with 10 bases identical to TRBD1. Trimming cost V 5 bases and J 4 bases; bases outside gene matches: 4. The CDR3 has 14 amino acids. Germline CDR1 reads SGHTA; CDR2 reads FQGTGA. The CDR3 loop is CASSPRDRGTEAFF. The CDR3 coding sequence is TGTGCCAGCAGCCCCCGGGACAGGGGCACTGAAGCTTTCTTT. The full variable domain, its missing parts supplied by reference TRBV7-3 and TRBJ1-1, is GAGVSQTPSNKVTEKGKYVELRCDPISGHTALYWYRQSLGQGPEFLIYFQGTGAADDSGLPNDRFFAVRPEGSVSTLKIQRTERGDSAVYLCASSPRDRGTEAFFGQGTRLTVV.